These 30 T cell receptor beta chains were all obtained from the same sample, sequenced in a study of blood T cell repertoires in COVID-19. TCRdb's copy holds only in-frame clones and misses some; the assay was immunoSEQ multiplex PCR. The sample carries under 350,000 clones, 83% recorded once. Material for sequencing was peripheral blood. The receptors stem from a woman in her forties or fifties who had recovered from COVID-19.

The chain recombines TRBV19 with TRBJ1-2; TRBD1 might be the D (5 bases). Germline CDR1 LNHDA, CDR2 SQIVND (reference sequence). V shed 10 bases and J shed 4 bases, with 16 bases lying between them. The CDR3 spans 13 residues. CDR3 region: CATSGGRVYGYTF. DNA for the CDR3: TGTGCCACCTCCGGGGGACGGGTCTATGGCTACACCTTC.

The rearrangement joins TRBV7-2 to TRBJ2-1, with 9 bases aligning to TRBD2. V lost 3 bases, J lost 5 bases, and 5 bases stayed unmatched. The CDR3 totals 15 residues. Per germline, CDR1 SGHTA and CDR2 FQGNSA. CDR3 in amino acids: CASSFSGSGNNEQFF. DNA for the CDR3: TGTGCCAGCAGCTTTAGCGGGAGTGGTAACAATGAGCAGTTCTTC.

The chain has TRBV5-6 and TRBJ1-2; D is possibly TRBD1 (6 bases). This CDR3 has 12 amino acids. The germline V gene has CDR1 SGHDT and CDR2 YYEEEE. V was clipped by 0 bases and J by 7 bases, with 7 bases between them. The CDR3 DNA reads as TGTGCCAGCAGCTTGGTGGACAGTGGCTACACCTTC. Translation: CASSLVDSGYTF.

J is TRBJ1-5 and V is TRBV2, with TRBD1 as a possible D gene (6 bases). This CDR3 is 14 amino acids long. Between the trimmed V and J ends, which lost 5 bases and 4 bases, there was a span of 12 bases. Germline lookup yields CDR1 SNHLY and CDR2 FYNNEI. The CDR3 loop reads CASSTYRVNQPQHF. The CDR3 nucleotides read TGTGCCAGCAGTACCTACAGGGTGAATCAGCCCCAGCATTTT.

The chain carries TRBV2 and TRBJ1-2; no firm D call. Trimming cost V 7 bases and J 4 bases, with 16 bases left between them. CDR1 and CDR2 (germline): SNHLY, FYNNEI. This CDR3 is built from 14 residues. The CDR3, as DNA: TGTGCCAGCACCTCGGGAAGGGTAGTCTATGGCTACACCTTC. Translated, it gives CASTSGRVVYGYTF.

In nucleotides, the CDR3 is TGTGCCAGCAGCTTATCTTTAGGGCAGGGATACACTGAAGCTTTCTTT. This gives the protein CASSLSLGQGYTEAFF. This sequence joins TRBV7-2 and TRBJ1-1, with a tentative D call TRBD1 (5 bases). The CDR3 loop spans 16 amino acids. V was shortened by 2 bases and J by 3 bases, with 16 bases between the two germline ends. From germline, CDR1 is SGHTA and CDR2 FQGNSA.

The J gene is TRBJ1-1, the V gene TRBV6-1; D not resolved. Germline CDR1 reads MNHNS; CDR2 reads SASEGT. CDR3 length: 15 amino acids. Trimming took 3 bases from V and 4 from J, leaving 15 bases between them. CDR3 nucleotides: TGTGCCAGCAGTGACCTGGCGGTCCGGAGCACTGAAGCTTTCTTT. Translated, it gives CASSDLAVRSTEAFF.

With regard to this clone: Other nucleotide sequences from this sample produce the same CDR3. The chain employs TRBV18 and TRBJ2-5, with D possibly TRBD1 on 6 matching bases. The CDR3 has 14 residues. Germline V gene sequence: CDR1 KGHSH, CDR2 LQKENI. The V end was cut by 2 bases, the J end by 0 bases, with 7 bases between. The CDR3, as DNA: TGTGCCAGCTCACCAGCAGGGGACCAAGAGACCCAGTACTTC. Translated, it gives CASSPAGDQETQYF.

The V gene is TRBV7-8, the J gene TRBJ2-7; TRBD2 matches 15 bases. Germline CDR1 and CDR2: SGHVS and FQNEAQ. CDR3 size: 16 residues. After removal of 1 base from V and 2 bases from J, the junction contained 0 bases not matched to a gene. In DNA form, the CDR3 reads TGTGCCAGCAGCTTAGGGACTAGCGGGGGGGCCTACGAGCAGTACTTC. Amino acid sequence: CASSLGTSGGAYEQYF.

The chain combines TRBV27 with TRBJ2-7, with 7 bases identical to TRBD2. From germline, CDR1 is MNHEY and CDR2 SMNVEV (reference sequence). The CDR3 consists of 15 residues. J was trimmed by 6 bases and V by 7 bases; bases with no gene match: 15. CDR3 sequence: CASNVGGGRVSEQYF. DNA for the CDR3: TGTGCCAGCAATGTTGGGGGAGGGAGGGTTTCCGAGCAGTACTTC.

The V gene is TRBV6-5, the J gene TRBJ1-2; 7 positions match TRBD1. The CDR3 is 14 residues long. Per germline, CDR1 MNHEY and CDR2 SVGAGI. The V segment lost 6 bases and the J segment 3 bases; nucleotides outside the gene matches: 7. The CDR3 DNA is TGTGCCAGCAGACGGGACAGTGTGGACTATGGCTACACCTTC. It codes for CASRRDSVDYGYTF.

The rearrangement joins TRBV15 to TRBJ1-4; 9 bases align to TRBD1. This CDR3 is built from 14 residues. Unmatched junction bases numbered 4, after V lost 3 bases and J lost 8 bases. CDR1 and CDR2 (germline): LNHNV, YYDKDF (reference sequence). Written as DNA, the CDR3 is TGTGCCACCAGCAGGGACAGGGGAGCCGAAAAACTGTTTTTT. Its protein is CATSRDRGAEKLFF.

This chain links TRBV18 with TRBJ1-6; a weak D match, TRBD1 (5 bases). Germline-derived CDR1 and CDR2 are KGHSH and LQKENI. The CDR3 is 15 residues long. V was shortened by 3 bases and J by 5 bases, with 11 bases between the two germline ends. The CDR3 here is CASSPPSTDNSPLHF. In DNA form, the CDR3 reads TGTGCCAGCTCACCCCCGTCGACAGATAATTCACCCCTCCACTTT.

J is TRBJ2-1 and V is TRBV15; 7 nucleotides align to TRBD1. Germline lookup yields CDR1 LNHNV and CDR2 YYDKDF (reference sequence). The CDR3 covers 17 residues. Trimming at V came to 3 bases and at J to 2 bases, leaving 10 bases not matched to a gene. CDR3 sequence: CATSRDNRQGPYNEQFF. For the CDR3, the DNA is TGTGCCACCAGCAGGGATAATCGACAGGGCCCCTACAATGAGCAGTTCTTC.

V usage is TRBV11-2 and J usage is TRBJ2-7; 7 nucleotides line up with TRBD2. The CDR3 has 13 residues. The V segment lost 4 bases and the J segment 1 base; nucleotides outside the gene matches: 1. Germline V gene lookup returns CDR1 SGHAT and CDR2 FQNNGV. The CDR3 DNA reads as TGTGCCAGCAGCTGGGGGGGGTCCTACGAGCAGTACTTC. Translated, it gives CASSWGGSYEQYF. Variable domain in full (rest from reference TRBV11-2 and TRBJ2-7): EAGVAQSPRYKIIEKRQSVAFWCNPISGHATLYWYQQILGQGPKLLIQFQNNGVVDDSQLPKDRFSAERLKGVDSTLKIQPAKLEDSAVYLCASSWGGSYEQYFGPGTRLTVT.

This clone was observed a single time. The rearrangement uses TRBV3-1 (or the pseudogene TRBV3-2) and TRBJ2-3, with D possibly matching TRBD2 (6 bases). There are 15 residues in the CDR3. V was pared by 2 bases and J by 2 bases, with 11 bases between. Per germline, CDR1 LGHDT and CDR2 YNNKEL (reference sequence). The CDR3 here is CASSQTSPSTDTQYF. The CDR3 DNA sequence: TGTGCCAGCAGCCAAACTAGCCCTTCCACAGATACGCAGTATTTT.

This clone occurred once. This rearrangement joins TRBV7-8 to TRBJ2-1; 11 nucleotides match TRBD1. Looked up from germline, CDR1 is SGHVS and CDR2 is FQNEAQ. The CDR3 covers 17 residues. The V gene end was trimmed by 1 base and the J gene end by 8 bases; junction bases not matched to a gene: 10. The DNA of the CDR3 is TGTGCCAGCAGCTTAGGAGCCGGGACAGGGGGTATTCATGAGCAGTTCTTC. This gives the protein CASSLGAGTGGIHEQFF.

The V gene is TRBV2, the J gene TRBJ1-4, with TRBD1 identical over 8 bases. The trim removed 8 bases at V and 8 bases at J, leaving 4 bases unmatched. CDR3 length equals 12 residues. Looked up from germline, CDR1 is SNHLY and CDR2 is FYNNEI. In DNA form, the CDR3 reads TGTGCCAGCCGGACAGGGAGGGAAAAACTGTTTTTT. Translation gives CASRTGREKLFF.

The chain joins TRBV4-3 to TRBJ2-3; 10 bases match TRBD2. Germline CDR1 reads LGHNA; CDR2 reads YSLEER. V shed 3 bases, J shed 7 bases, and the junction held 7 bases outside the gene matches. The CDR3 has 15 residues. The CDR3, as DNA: TGCGCCAGCAGCCACGGTCTAGCGGGAGTGAATACGCAGTATTTT. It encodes CASSHGLAGVNTQYF.

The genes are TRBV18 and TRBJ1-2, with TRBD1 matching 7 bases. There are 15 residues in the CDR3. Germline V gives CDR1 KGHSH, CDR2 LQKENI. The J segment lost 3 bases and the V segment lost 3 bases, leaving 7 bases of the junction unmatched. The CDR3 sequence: CASSPQPTGDYGYTF. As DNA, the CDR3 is TGTGCCAGCTCACCCCAGCCCACAGGGGACTATGGCTACACCTTC.

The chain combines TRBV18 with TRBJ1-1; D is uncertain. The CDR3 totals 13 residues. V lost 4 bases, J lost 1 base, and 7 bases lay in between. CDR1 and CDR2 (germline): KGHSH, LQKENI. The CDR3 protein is CASSLVPNTEAFF. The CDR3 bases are TGTGCCAGCTCACTCGTTCCGAACACTGAAGCTTTCTTT.

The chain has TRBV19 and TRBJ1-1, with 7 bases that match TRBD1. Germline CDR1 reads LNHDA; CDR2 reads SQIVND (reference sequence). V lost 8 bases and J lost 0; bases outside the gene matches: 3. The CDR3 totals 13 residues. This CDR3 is CASVGTVNTEAFF. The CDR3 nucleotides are TGTGCCAGTGTAGGGACAGTGAACACTGAAGCTTTCTTT.

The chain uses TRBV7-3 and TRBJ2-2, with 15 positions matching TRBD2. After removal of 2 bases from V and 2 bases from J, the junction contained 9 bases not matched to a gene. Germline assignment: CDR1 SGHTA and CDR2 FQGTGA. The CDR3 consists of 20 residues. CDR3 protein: CASSLGLAGGPLVNTGELFF. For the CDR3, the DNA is TGTGCCAGCAGCTTAGGACTAGCGGGAGGGCCTCTGGTAAACACCGGGGAGCTGTTTTTT.

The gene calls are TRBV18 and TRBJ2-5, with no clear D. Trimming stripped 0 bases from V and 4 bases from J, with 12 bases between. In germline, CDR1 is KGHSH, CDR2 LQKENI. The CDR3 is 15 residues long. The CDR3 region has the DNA TGTGCCAGCTCACCACCGAGTCTATCCGCAGAGACCCAGTACTTC. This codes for CASSPPSLSAETQYF. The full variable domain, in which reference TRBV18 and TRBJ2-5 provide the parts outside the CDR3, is NAGVMQNPRHLVRRRGQEARLRCSPMKGHSHVYWYRQLPEEGLKFMVYLQKENIIDESGMPKERFSAEFPKEGPSILRIQQVVRGDSAAYFCASSPPSLSAETQYFGPGTRLLVL.

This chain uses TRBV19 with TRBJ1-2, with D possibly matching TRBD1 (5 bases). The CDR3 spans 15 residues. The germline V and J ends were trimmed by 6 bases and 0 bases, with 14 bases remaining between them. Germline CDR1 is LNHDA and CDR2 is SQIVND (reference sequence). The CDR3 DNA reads TGTGCCAGTAGGACAGCACAAGAATCTAACTATGGCTACACCTTC. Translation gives CASRTAQESNYGYTF.

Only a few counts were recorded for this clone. CDR3 DNA sequence: TGTGCCAGCAGCCGGACAGGCTATGGCTACACCTTC. It codes for CASSRTGYGYTF. V gene TRBV12-3 or TRBV12-4 combines with J gene TRBJ1-2; 7 bases map to TRBD1. This CDR3 spans 12 amino acids. V dropped 6 bases and J dropped 4; count of bases not matched to a gene: 2.

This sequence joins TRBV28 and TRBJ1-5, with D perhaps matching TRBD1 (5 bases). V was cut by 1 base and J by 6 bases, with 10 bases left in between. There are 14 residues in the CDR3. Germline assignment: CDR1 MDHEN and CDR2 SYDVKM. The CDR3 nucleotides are TGTGCCAGCAGTTTATTCGGGGGAGGTCAGCCCCAGCATTTT. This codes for CASSLFGGGQPQHF.

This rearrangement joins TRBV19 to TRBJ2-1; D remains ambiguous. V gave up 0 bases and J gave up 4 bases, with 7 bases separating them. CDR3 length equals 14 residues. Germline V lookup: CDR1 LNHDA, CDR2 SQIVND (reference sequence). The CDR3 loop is CASSIEASYNEQFF. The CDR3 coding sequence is TGTGCCAGTAGTATAGAGGCTTCTTACAATGAGCAGTTCTTC.

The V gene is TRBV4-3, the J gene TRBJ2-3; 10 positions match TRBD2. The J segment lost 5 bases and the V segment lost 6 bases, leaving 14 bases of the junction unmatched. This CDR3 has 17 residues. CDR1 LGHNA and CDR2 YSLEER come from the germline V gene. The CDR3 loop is CASRKEIGASGGDTQYF. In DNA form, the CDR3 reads TGCGCCAGCAGGAAAGAAATAGGAGCTAGCGGGGGAGATACGCAGTATTTT.

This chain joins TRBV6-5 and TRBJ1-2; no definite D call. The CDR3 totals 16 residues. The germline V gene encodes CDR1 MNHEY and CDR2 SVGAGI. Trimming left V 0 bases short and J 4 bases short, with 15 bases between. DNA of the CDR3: TGTGCCAGCAGTTACTCGCTGGGGAGGAGTAGCTATGGCTACACCTTC. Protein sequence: CASSYSLGRSSYGYTF.